The count of the clone carrying this TCR beta chain is one. The data belong to a study of blood T cell repertoires in COVID-19. At the level of the study: COVID-19 samples, acute and convalescent, were from the United States, Italy and Spain. In each case, the material was cDNA or gDNA derived from T cells, B-cell-depleted T cells, or PBMCs.

Germline loops: CDR1 SGHTA, CDR2 FQGNSA. Trimming pared 2 bases from V and 5 bases from J, leaving 6 bases between. There are 13 residues in the CDR3. Original methodology: Estimates of nucleated cell counts were drawn from the amplification of reference gene primers. The repertoire was sequenced with immunoSEQ multiplex PCR; TCRdb's copy has only in-frame clones and lacks some. From that table come the V and J calls and clone size; the DNA was used to work out D and trimming. The top ten clones hold about 6.9% of a sample with some 66,000 clones, less than 85% of them seen once. What was sequenced was peripheral blood. This sequence joins TRBV7-2 and TRBJ2-2; D unclear. This TCR derives from a man aged 55 to 70 with acute or convalescent COVID-19. This CDR3 reads CASSLRFTGELFF. DNA for the CDR3: TGTGCCAGCAGCTTACGTTTTACCGGGGAGCTGTTTTTT.